This TCR beta chain stems from a study of Ad26.COV2.S vaccination and SARS-CoV-2 variants. On the study more broadly: Trial arm assignment for the donor was COV1001 Ad26.COV2.S. By the intramuscular route, Ad26.COV2.S was given once, or twice 56 days apart.

Measured with immunoSEQ multiplex PCR; TCRdb has only the in-frame clones, and not every one. The table lists fewer than 400,000 clones, 85% to 90% of them singletons. This CDR3 spans 15 amino acids. Trimming pared 0 bases from V and 1 base from J, leaving 9 bases between. CDR1 LGHNA and CDR2 YSLEER come from the germline V gene. As for treatment: roughly 18 received Ad26.COV2.S at low or high dose, single or two shots; several received placebo; per-sample allocation not given. At day 63 after the first vaccine or placebo injection, samples were drawn. This clone came up once. The chain is built from TRBV4-3 and TRBJ2-5; D is perhaps TRBD2 (5 bases). This specimen was peripheral blood, taken in a trial of Ad26.COV2.S vaccine versus placebo. The sequence derives from a person between 18 and 59 years old who received the Ad26.COV2.S COVID-19 vaccine or a placebo. The CDR3 loop reads CASSQDRSGQETQYF. Written as DNA, the CDR3 is TGCGCCAGCAGCCAAGATAGAAGCGGCCAAGAGACCCAGTACTTC.